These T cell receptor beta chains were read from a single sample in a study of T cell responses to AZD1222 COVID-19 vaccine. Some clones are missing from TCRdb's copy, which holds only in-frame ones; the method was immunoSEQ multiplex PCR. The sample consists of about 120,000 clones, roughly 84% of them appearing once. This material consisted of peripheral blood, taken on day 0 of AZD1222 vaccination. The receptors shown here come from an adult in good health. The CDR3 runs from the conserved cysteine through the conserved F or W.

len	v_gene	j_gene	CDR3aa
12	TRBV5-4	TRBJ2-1	CASSPRNNEQFF
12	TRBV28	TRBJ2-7	CASSLPAYEQYF
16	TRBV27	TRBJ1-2	CASSLNPRGANYGYTF
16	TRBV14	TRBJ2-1	CASGLTPGGNANEQFF
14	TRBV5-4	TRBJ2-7	CASSWGTDSYEQYF
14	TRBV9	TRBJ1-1	CASSTQTGNTEAFF
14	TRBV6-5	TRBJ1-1	CATGDRGKQAEAFF
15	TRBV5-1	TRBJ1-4	CASSLDGTGTEKLFF
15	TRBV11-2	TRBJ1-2	CASSGPGQGGSGYTF
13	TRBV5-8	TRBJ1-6	CASSLLSHSPLHF
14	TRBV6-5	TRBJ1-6	CASSSPGANSPLHF
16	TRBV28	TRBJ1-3	CASSLGDRVSGNTIYF
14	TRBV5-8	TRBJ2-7	CASRLGTGAYEQYF
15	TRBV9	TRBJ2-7	CASSVSGILSYEQYF
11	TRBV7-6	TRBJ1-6	CASSAASPLHF
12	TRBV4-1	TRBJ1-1	CASSPGGAEAFF
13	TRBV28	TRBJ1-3	CASSRGVDNTIYF
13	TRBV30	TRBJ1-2	CATHGQGLYGYTF
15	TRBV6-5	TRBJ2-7	CASSYSAGSSYEQYF
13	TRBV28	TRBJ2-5	CASGQAVQETQYF
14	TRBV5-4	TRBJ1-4	CASSSTGVNEKLFF
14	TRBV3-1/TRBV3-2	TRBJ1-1	CASSRGPLNTEAFF
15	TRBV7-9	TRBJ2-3	CASRRLAGGADTQYF
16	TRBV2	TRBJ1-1	CASHPGLIDRNTEAFF
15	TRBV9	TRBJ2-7	CASSPRGTGSYEQYF
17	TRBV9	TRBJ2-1	CASSVGGEGLAYNEQFF
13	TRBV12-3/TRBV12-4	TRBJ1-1	CASSWGGNTEAFF
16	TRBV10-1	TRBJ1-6	CASRAGPSHGNSPLHF
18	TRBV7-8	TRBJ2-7	CASSLLAFQGTFSYEQYF
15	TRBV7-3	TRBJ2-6	CASSPGRSGANVLTF
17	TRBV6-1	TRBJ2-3	CASSAEGRQGATDTQYF
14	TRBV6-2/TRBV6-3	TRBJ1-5	CASSFSGRNQPQHF
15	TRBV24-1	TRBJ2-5	CATSDVGTDVETQYF
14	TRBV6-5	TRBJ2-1	CASSPRVAYNEQFF
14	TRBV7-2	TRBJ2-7	CASSYSGQAYEQYF
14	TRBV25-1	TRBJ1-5	CASGQSDRNQPQHF
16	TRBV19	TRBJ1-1	CASSMSPIRPVTEAFF
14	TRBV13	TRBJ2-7	CASSPWGRAHEQYF
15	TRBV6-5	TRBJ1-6	CASTTGPRPNSPLHF